This entry is about one TCR beta chain. What it binds is not known. This specimen belongs to a study of blood T cells in healthy people across ages. Findings and caveats of the study: CMV status of donors was not determined, possibly confounding expanded clonotype changes.

At least 7 million PBMCs were isolated per sample. Next came a second PCR, run for roughly 6 to 11 cycles, which used a sample-barcoded 5' primer along with a J-beta primer mix. Tagging of each cDNA molecule was performed by a template-switch adaptor with 12 random nucleotides. Every sample gave at least 3 million paired-end reads containing CDR3. TCRdb recomputed calls from the 5' RACE reads with MiXCR, one row per CDR3 protein. This sample has approximately 810,000 distinct CDR3 sequences, with 30% to 45% found just once. The CDR3 is 18 residues long. V dropped 1 base and J dropped 5; count of bases not matched to a gene: 14. Germline V gives CDR1 LGHNA, CDR2 YNFKEQ.

The receptor was isolated from a man aged 18 to 29 in good health. The chain uses TRBV4-2 and TRBJ2-1; 7 nucleotides match TRBD2. Specimen: blood. The CDR3, as DNA: TGTGCCAGCAGCCAAGTGGGTGGCGGGAGTGTCGGGAACAATGAGCAGTTCTTC. Amino acids: CASSQVGGGSVGNNEQFF.